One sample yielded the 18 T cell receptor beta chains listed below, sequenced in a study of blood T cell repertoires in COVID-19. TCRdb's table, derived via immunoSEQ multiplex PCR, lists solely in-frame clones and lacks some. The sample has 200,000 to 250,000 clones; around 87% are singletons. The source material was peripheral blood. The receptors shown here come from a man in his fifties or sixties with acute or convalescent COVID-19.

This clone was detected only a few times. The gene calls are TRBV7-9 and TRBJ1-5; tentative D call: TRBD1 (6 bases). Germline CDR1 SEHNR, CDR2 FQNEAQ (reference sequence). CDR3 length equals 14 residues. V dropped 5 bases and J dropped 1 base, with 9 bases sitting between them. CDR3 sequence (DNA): TGTGCCAGCAGCACCCAGGGGAGCAATCAGCCCCAGCATTTT. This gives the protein CASSTQGSNQPQHF. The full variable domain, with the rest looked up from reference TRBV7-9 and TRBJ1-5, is DTGVSQNPRHKITKRGQNVTFRCDPISEHNRLYWYRQTLGQGPEFLTYFQNEAQLEKSRLLSDRFSAERPKGSFSTLEIQRTEQGDSAMYLCASSTQGSNQPQHFGDGTRLSIL.

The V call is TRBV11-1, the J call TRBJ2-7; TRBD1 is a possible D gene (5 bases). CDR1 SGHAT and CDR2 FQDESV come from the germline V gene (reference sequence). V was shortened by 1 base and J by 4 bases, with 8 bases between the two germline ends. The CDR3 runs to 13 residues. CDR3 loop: CASSLGQNYEQYF. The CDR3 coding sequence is TGTGCCAGCAGCTTAGGACAGAATTACGAGCAGTACTTC. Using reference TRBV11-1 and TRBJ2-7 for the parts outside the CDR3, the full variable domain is EAEVAQSPRYKITEKSQAVAFWCDPISGHATLYWYRQILGQGPELLVQFQDESVVDDSQLPKDRFSAERLKGVDSTLKIQPAELGDSAMYLCASSLGQNYEQYFGPGTRLTVT.

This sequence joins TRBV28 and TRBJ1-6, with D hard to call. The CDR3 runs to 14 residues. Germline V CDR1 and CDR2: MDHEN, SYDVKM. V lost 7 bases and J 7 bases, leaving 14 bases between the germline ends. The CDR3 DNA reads TGTGCCAGCACTCCCCGGACGGGGAATTCACCCCTCCACTTT. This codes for CASTPRTGNSPLHF.

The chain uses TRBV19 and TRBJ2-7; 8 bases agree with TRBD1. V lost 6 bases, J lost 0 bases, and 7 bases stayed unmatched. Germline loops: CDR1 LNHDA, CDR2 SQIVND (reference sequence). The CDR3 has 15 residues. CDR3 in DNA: TGTGCCAGTAGGAAGGGACAGGTTGACTCCTACGAGCAGTACTTC. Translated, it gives CASRKGQVDSYEQYF.

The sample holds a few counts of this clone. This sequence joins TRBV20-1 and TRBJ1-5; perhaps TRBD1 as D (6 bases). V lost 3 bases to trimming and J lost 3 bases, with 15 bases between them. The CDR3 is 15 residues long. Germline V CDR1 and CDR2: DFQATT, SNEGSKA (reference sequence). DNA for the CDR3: TGCAGTGCTAGTTCCGTACAGGGACACAATCAGCCCCAGCATTTT. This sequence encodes CSASSVQGHNQPQHF.

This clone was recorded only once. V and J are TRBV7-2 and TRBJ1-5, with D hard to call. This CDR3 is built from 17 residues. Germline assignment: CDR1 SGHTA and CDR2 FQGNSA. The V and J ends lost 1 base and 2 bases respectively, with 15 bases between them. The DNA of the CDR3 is TGTGCCAGCAGCTTAGTTGTCGGGGAGGCGGGCAATCAGCCCCAGCATTTT. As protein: CASSLVVGEAGNQPQHF.

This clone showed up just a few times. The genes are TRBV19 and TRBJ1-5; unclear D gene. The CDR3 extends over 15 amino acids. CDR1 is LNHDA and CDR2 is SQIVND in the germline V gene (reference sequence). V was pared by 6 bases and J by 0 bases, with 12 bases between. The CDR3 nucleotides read TGTGCCAGTAGCCGACCTAGAGGTAGCAATCAGCCCCAGCATTTT. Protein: CASSRPRGSNQPQHF.

The CDR3 coding sequence is TGCGCCAGCAGCTTGGTGGGCGGGGTTGAGACCCAGTACTTC. It specifies CASSLVGGVETQYF. The chain uses TRBV5-1 and TRBJ2-5; D perhaps matches TRBD2 (6 bases). The V gene lost 0 bases and the J gene lost 5 bases, with 11 bases spanning the gap. Germline CDR1 reads SGHRS; CDR2 reads YFSETQ. This CDR3 region has 14 residues.

Here the CDR3 reads CASSVGVLETDTQYF. CDR3 DNA sequence: TGTGCCAGCAGCGTAGGGGTTCTAGAGACAGATACGCAGTATTTT. The chain couples TRBV9 to TRBJ2-3, with no clear D. The CDR3 totals 15 residues. V was cut by 0 bases and J by 3 bases, with 11 bases left in between. Germline loops: CDR1 SGDLS, CDR2 YYNGEE.

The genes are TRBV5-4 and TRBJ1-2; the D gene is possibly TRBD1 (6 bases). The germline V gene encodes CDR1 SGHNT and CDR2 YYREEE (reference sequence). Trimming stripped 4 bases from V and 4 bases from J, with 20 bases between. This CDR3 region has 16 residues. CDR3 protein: CASSHPTGRSGYGYTF. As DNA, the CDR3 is TGTGCCAGCAGCCATCCTACAGGGCGGAGTGGCTATGGCTACACCTTC.

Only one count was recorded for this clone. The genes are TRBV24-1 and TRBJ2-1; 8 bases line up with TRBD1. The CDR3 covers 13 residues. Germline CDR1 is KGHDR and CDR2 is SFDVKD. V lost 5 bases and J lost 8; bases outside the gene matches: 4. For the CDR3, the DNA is TGTGCCACCAGTGGGGGGACAGGCTATGAGCAGTTCTTC. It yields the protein CATSGGTGYEQFF.

The DNA for the CDR3 is TGTGCCAGTAGTTGGGCAGAGAGACACCAGCCCCAGCATTTT. It codes for CASSWAERHQPQHF. The chain has TRBV19 and TRBJ1-5; D unclear. This CDR3 region has 14 residues. Trimming removed 5 bases at V and 7 bases at J, with 15 bases between. CDR1 is LNHDA and CDR2 is SQIVND in the germline V gene (reference sequence).

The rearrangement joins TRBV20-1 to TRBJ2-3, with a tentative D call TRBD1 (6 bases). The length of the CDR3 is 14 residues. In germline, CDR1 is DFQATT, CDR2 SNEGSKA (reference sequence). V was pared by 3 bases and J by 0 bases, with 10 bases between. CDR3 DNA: TGCAGTGCTAGTGTGGGGGCGAGCACAGATACGCAGTATTTT. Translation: CSASVGASTDTQYF.

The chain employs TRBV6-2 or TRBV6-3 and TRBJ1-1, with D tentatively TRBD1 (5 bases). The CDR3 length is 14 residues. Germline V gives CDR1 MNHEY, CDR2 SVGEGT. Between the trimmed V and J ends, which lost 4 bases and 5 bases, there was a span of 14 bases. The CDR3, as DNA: TGTGCCAGCAGTTTGGAGGGGAGGTATACTGAAGCTTTCTTT. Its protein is CASSLEGRYTEAFF.

The CDR3 loop reads CASTNQGVGEQFF. Written as DNA, the CDR3 is TGTGCCAGCACCAACCAGGGGGTCGGTGAGCAGTTCTTC. This chain links TRBV7-8 with TRBJ2-1; TRBD1 agrees at 7 bases. The CDR3 length is 13 residues. The germline gives CDR1 SGHVS, CDR2 FQNEAQ. J gave up 9 bases and V 7 bases, and 9 bases lay outside the gene matches.

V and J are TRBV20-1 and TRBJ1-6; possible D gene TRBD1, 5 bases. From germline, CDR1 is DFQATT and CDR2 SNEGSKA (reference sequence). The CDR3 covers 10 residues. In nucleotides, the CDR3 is TGCAGCGCAGGGAATTCACCCCTCCACTTT. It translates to CSAGNSPLHF.

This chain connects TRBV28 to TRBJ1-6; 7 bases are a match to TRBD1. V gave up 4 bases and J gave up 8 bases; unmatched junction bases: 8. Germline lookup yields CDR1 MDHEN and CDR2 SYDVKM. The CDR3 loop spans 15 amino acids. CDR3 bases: TGTGCCAGCAGTTCCCTGACAGGGAGAGATTCACCCCTCCACTTT. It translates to CASSSLTGRDSPLHF.

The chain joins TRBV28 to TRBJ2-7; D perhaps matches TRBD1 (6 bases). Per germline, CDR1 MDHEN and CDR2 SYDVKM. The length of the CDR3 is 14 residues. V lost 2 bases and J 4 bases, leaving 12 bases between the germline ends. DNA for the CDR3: TGTGCCAGCAGTTTACCCGACAGGAGATACGAGCAGTACTTC. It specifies CASSLPDRRYEQYF.